This T cell receptor beta chain was profiled in a study of blood T cell repertoires in COVID-19. Turning to the study itself: Acute-phase and convalescent COVID-19 samples originated in the United States, Italy and Spain. T cells, B-cell-depleted T cells, or PBMCs supplied cDNA or gDNA.

Original data processing: How many nucleated cells were present was estimated from reference gene primer amplification. Profiling relied on immunoSEQ multiplex PCR, and the TCRdb table lists in-frame clones only, not all of them. V, J and clone size reflect that table, while D and trimming were determined from the DNA. The table has tens of thousands of clones, around 82% seen once. The sequence came from a man of 80 years or more with active or convalescent COVID-19. Sequencing was performed on peripheral blood.

The CDR3 region has the DNA TGTGCCAGTAACAAGCGGAGCGGGAGATACGAGCAGTACTTC. Translating it yields CASNKRSGRYEQYF. V and J are TRBV5-6 and TRBJ2-7; TRBD2 matches 8 bases. The germline V gene has CDR1 SGHDT and CDR2 YYEEEE. The CDR3 extends over 14 amino acids. V shed 8 bases and J 4 bases; nucleotides not matched to a gene: 11.